The next 26 T cell receptor beta chains were all read from a single sample in a study of shared clonotypes between healthy human individuals. TCRdb's table, derived via immunoSEQ multiplex PCR, lists solely in-frame clones and lacks some. The sample lists over a million clones, less than 99% occurring once. Sample: naive CD4+ T cells sorted from blood. Subset here: CD45RA+ positively selected. These receptor sequences come from a man under 40 in good health.

This clone came up a few times. This rearrangement joins TRBV18 to TRBJ2-2, with TRBD1 matching over 7 bases. Germline V gene lookup returns CDR1 KGHSH and CDR2 LQKENI. This CDR3 has 15 amino acids. With 2 bases clipped from V and 6 bases from J, the junction kept 6 bases outside the gene matches. CDR3 in amino acids: CASSPSQGLSGELFF. CDR3 coding DNA: TGTGCCAGCTCACCATCACAGGGGTTATCCGGGGAGCTGTTTTTT.

The chain carries TRBV4-1 and TRBJ2-1; TRBD2 matches 8 bases. This CDR3 contains 17 residues. Germline V lookup: CDR1 MGHRA, CDR2 YSYEKL. After removal of 3 bases from V and 4 bases from J, the junction contained 11 bases not matched to a gene. CDR3 sequence (DNA): TGCGCCAGCAGCCAGGAGGGGGTAGCGGGATGGTACAATGAGCAGTTCTTC. Its translation: CASSQEGVAGWYNEQFF.

The rearrangement uses TRBV9 and TRBJ2-1; 11 nucleotides line up with TRBD1. The V segment lost 3 bases and the J segment 12 bases; nucleotides outside the gene matches: 11. The germline CDR1 and CDR2 sequences are SGDLS and YYNGEE. The CDR3 covers 15 residues. CDR3 residues: CASSASGQGDARQFF. The CDR3, as DNA: TGTGCCAGCAGCGCTTCGGGACAGGGGGATGCTAGGCAGTTCTTC. The variable domain in full, with the rest retrieved from reference TRBV9 and TRBJ2-1, is DSGVTQTPKHLITATGQRVTLRCSPRSGDLSVYWYQQSLDQGLQFLIQYYNGEERAKGNILERFSAQQFPDLHSELNLSSLELGDSALYFCASSASGQGDARQFFGPGTRLTVL.

CDR3 in DNA: TGTGCCAGCTCACCAAAGCTCGGGAGCTCCTACGAGCAGTACTTC. It specifies CASSPKLGSSYEQYF. The rearrangement joins TRBV18 to TRBJ2-7; tentative D call: TRBD2 (6 bases). The CDR3 extends over 15 amino acids. The V gene's germline CDR1 is KGHSH and CDR2 LQKENI. V was clipped by 2 bases and J by 0 bases, with 11 bases between them.

With regard to this clone: Other DNA sequences from this sample encode an identical CDR3 as well. The rearrangement joins TRBV27 to TRBJ2-7; D not certain. The CDR3 has 14 amino acids. From germline, CDR1 is MNHEY and CDR2 SMNVEV (reference sequence). The ends were cut back, 1 base at V and 0 bases at J, with 7 bases in the middle. The CDR3 DNA reads TGTGCCAGCAGTTTATACCGAAGCTCCTACGAGCAGTACTTC. It translates to CASSLYRSSYEQYF.

The V and J genes are TRBV7-2 and TRBJ2-7, with D possibly being TRBD2 (6 bases). The germline V gene encodes CDR1 SGHTA and CDR2 FQGNSA. Trimming pared 3 bases from V and 7 bases from J, leaving 16 bases between. This CDR3 contains 14 residues. The CDR3 protein is CASSFVALGGEQYF. The CDR3, as DNA: TGTGCCAGCAGCTTTGTAGCGCTGGGGGGAGAGCAGTACTTC.

The rearrangement uses TRBV11-2 and TRBJ2-7; D may be TRBD2 (6 bases). Trimming stripped 5 bases from V and 1 base from J, with 12 bases between. CDR3 length: 14 residues. Germline V gene sequence: CDR1 SGHAT, CDR2 FQNNGV. The CDR3: CASSRTTLSYEQYF. CDR3 sequence (DNA): TGTGCCAGCAGCCGGACTACCCTTTCCTACGAGCAGTACTTC.

This chain uses TRBV4-1 with TRBJ2-3; TRBD1 aligns across 12 bases. The V segment lost 1 base and the J segment 3 bases; nucleotides outside the gene matches: 8. From germline, CDR1 is MGHRA and CDR2 YSYEKL. CDR3 length: 18 amino acids. In DNA, the CDR3 is TGCGCCAGCAGCCAAGTCTTTTCGGGACAGGGGGCGACAGATACGCAGTATTTT. Its protein is CASSQVFSGQGATDTQYF.

The V and J genes are TRBV6-1 and TRBJ2-3; D may match TRBD1 or TRBD2 (5 bases each). Trimming took 2 bases from V and 1 from J, leaving 10 bases between them. CDR3 length equals 15 residues. Germline-derived CDR1 and CDR2 are MNHNS and SASEGT. In nucleotides, the CDR3 is TGTGCCAGCAGTGAACAGGGTAGCGGCACAGATACGCAGTATTTT. As protein: CASSEQGSGTDTQYF.

This clone was recorded once. CDR3 residues: CASSPPTTQETQYF. CDR3 DNA: TGTGCCAGCTCACCACCGACAACCCAAGAGACCCAGTACTTC. The chain has TRBV18 and TRBJ2-5; D remains unclear. The CDR3 runs 14 residues. The germline CDR1 and CDR2 sequences are KGHSH and LQKENI. V was trimmed by 0 bases and J by 1 base, leaving 6 bases between them.

This chain connects TRBV7-2 to TRBJ2-7; 7 bases are shared with TRBD2. Germline-derived CDR1 and CDR2 are SGHTA and FQGNSA. Trimming took 3 bases from V and 4 from J; bases not matched to a gene: 3. The CDR3 contains 13 residues. The CDR3 loop is CASSLTSRYEQYF. The CDR3 DNA sequence: TGTGCCAGCAGCTTGACTAGCCGGTACGAGCAGTACTTC.

The chain joins TRBV18 to TRBJ2-2; TRBD2 might be the D (5 bases). Germline V lookup: CDR1 KGHSH, CDR2 LQKENI. This CDR3 comprises 17 residues. The V end lost 3 bases, the J end lost 6 bases, and 20 bases lay between the germline ends. The CDR3, as DNA: TGTGCCAGCTCACCGGTCTCGAGCGCCCGGGGTTCCGGGGAGCTGTTTTTT. Protein product: CASSPVSSARGSGELFF.

V is TRBV7-2 and J is TRBJ2-7, with TRBD1 matching 7 bases. The ends lost 1 base at V and 0 bases at J; junction bases unmatched: 3. This CDR3 has 15 amino acids. Germline values: CDR1 SGHTA, CDR2 FQGNSA. CDR3 nucleotides: TGTGCCAGCAGCTTAGGAGGGGGCAACTCCTACGAGCAGTACTTC. It encodes CASSLGGGNSYEQYF.

Only one count was recorded for this clone. The V and J genes are TRBV5-8 and TRBJ2-3; 7 bases are a match to TRBD2. This CDR3 contains 15 residues. CDR1 and CDR2 (germline): SGHTS, YDEGEE. Trimming at V came to 1 base and at J to 1 base, leaving 3 bases not matched to a gene. The CDR3 sequence: CASSLLTSGTDTQYF. The CDR3 DNA reads TGTGCCAGCAGCTTGCTTACTAGCGGCACAGATACGCAGTATTTT.

The genes are TRBV6-1 and TRBJ1-5; unclear D gene. From germline, CDR1 is MNHNS and CDR2 SASEGT. Trimming pared 3 bases from V and 9 bases from J, leaving 9 bases between. The CDR3 is made up of 12 amino acids. The CDR3 nucleotides are TGTGCCAGCAGTGACCCCCAAAGGCCCCAGCATTTT. Protein product: CASSDPQRPQHF.

V gene TRBV29-1 combines with J gene TRBJ2-2; 8 bases agree with TRBD2. The length of the CDR3 is 14 residues. Germline values: CDR1 SQVTM, CDR2 ANQGSEA. Trimming cost V 7 bases and J 0 bases; bases outside gene matches: 4. As DNA, the CDR3 is TGCAGCGCAAGCGGGGGACCGAACACCGGGGAGCTGTTTTTT. As protein: CSASGGPNTGELFF.

The rearrangement joins TRBV9 to TRBJ1-3; 9 bases map to TRBD1. V shed 1 base, J shed 0 bases, and the junction held 14 bases outside the gene matches. The CDR3 contains 20 residues. Germline-derived CDR1 and CDR2 are SGDLS and YYNGEE. The CDR3 reads CASSVQQNRDRAISGNTIYF. The CDR3 DNA reads as TGTGCCAGCAGCGTACAGCAAAACCGGGACAGGGCTATCTCTGGAAACACCATATATTTT.

This clone was observed once. This chain joins TRBV5-1 and TRBJ1-5; D remains unclear. V lost 0 bases and J lost 0, with 13 bases in between. The germline CDR1 and CDR2 sequences are SGHRS and YFSETQ. CDR3 length: 17 amino acids. The DNA of the CDR3 is TGCGCCAGCAGCTTGGAATCGGTCCTCTATAGCAATCAGCCCCAGCATTTT. Protein product: CASSLESVLYSNQPQHF.

The gene calls are TRBV18 and TRBJ2-5, with 13 bases identical to TRBD2. V trimming: 2 bases; J trimming: 4 bases; junction bases outside the gene matches: 7. Germline V gene lookup returns CDR1 KGHSH and CDR2 LQKENI. The CDR3 is made up of 17 amino acids. Here the CDR3 reads CASSPWTSGSLLETQYF. The CDR3 bases are TGTGCCAGCTCACCATGGACTAGCGGGAGTCTTCTAGAGACCCAGTACTTC. Looking up the rest from reference TRBV18 and TRBJ2-5 gives the full variable domain: NAGVMQNPRHLVRRRGQEARLRCSPMKGHSHVYWYRQLPEEGLKFMVYLQKENIIDESGMPKERFSAEFPKEGPSILRIQQVVRGDSAAYFCASSPWTSGSLLETQYFGPGTRLLVL.

The chain employs TRBV18 and TRBJ2-7, with D possibly called TRBD1 or TRBD2 (5 bases each). This CDR3 spans 14 amino acids. Germline V lookup: CDR1 KGHSH, CDR2 LQKENI. V was pared by 2 bases and J by 7 bases, with 15 bases between. CDR3 region: CASSPSANEGEQYF. As DNA, the CDR3 is TGTGCCAGCTCACCAAGCGCCAACGAGGGGGAGCAGTACTTC.

V and J are TRBV7-3 and TRBJ2-1; D is undetermined. Germline CDR1 reads SGHTA; CDR2 reads FQGTGA. The CDR3 extends over 15 amino acids. Trimming pared 4 bases from V and 4 bases from J, leaving 14 bases between. The CDR3 sequence is CASSSGPTPYNEQFF. CDR3 DNA sequence: TGTGCCAGCAGCTCAGGACCGACTCCGTACAATGAGCAGTTCTTC.

The CDR3 protein is CASSTSGGPSSYEQYF. The CDR3 DNA reads TGTGCCAGTAGTACTTCAGGGGGCCCAAGCTCCTACGAGCAGTACTTC. The chain carries TRBV19 and TRBJ2-7, with TRBD1 matching over 8 bases. V dropped 4 bases and J dropped 0; count of bases not matched to a gene: 8. The CDR3 runs 16 residues. Germline CDR1 reads LNHDA; CDR2 reads SQIVND (reference sequence).

This rearrangement joins TRBV4-2 to TRBJ1-1; tentatively, D is TRBD1 (5 bases). Trimming removed 0 bases at V and 1 base at J, with 9 bases between. CDR1 and CDR2 (germline): LGHNA, YNFKEQ. The CDR3 contains 15 residues. CDR3 in DNA: TGTGCCAGCAGCCAAGATTGGGGCAGGAACACTGAAGCTTTCTTT. It is translated as CASSQDWGRNTEAFF.

The CDR3 nucleotides read TGTGCCAGCAGCAGATCCTGGGCGGGAGGCCAAGAGACCCAGTACTTC. Protein product: CASSRSWAGGQETQYF. The chain employs TRBV27 and TRBJ2-5; 8 positions match TRBD2. From germline, CDR1 is MNHEY and CDR2 SMNVEV (reference sequence). The junction had 10 bases not matched to a gene; V was cut back by 6 bases and J by 1 base. This CDR3 has 16 residues.

V usage is TRBV7-2 and J usage is TRBJ1-2; 7 bases are a match to TRBD1. Germline V gene lookup returns CDR1 SGHTA and CDR2 FQGNSA. The CDR3 extends over 13 amino acids. V trimming: 6 bases; J trimming: 3 bases; junction bases outside the gene matches: 4. The CDR3 DNA reads TGTGCCAGCAGTCGGACAGGCCACTATGGCTACACCTTC. Its translation: CASSRTGHYGYTF.

The V and J genes are TRBV4-2 and TRBJ1-3; D is ambiguous. The V gene's germline CDR1 is LGHNA and CDR2 YNFKEQ. Trimming stripped 0 bases from V and 1 base from J, with 13 bases between. This CDR3 spans 17 amino acids. CDR3 loop: CASSQDVPSWSGNTIYF. The CDR3 coding sequence is TGTGCCAGCAGCCAAGATGTCCCGTCATGGTCTGGAAACACCATATATTTT.